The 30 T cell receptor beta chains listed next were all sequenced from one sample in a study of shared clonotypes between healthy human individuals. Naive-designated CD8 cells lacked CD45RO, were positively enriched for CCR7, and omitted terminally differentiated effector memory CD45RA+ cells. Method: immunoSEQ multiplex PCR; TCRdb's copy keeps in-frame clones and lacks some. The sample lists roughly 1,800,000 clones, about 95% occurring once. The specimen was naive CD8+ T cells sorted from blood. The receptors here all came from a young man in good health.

DNA of the CDR3: TGTGCCAGCAGTCCCCGGGACAGCCTCTACGAGCAGTACTTC. This encodes CASSPRDSLYEQYF. The chain links TRBV27 to TRBJ2-7; 7 positions match TRBD1. J lost 3 bases, V lost 5 bases, and 7 bases had no gene match. The V gene's germline CDR1 is MNHEY and CDR2 SMNVEV (reference sequence). The CDR3 has 14 amino acids.

CDR3 sequence reads: CASSISRTPAFF. In DNA form, the CDR3 reads TGTGCCAGCAGCATCAGTCGCACCCCAGCTTTCTTT. This chain connects TRBV5-6 to TRBJ1-1, with D hard to call. The length of the CDR3 is 12 residues. Germline V CDR1 and CDR2: SGHDT, YYEEEE. Trimming pared 4 bases from V and 10 bases from J, leaving 14 bases between.

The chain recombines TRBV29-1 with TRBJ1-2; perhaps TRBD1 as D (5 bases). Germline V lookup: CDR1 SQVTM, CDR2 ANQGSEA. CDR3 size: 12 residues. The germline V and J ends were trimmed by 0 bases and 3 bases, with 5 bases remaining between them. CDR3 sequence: CSVEEGDYGYTF. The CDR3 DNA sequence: TGCAGCGTTGAAGAGGGGGACTATGGCTACACCTTC.

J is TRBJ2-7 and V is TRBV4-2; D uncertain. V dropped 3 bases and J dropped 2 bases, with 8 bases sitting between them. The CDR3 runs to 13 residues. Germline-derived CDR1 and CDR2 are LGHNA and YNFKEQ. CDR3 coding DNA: TGTGCCAGCAGCCAGAATACCGCCTACGAGCAGTACTTC. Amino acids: CASSQNTAYEQYF.

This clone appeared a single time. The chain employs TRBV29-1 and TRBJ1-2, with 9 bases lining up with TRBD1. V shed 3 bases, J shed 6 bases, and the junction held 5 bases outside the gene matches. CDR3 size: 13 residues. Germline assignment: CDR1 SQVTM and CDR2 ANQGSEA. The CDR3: CSVETGGYNGYTF. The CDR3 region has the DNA TGCAGCGTTGAGACAGGGGGTTATAATGGCTACACCTTC.

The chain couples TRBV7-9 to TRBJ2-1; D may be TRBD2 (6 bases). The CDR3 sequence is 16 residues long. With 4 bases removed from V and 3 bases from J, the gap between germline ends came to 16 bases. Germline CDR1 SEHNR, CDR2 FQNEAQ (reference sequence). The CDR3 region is CASSSDPSAYYNEQFF. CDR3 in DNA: TGTGCCAGCAGCTCCGACCCTAGCGCCTACTACAATGAGCAGTTCTTC.

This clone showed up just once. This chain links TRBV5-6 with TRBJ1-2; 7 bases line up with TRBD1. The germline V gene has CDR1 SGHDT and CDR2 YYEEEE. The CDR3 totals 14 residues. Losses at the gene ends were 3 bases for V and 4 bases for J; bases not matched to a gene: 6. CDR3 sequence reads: CASSSGDSIYGYTF. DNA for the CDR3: TGTGCCAGCAGCTCCGGGGACAGCATCTATGGCTACACCTTC.

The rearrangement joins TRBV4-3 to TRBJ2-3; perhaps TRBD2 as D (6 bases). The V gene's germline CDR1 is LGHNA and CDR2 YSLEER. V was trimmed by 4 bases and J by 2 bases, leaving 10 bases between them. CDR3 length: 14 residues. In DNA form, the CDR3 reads TGCGCCAGCAGCCGTAGCGGATCCACAGATACGCAGTATTTT. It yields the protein CASSRSGSTDTQYF.

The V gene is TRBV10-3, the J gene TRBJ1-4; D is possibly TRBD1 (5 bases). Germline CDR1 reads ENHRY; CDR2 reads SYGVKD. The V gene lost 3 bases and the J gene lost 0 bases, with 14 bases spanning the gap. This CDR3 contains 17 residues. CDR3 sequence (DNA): TGTGCCATCAGTGATACGGCAGACAGTTCAACTAATGAAAAACTGTTTTTT. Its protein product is CAISDTADSSTNEKLFF.

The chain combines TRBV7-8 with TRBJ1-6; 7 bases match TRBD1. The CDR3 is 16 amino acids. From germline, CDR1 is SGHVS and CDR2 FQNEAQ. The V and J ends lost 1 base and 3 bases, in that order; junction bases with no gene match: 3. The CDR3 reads CASSLGGDSYNSPLHF. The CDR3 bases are TGTGCCAGCAGCTTAGGTGGGGACAGCTATAATTCACCCCTCCACTTT.

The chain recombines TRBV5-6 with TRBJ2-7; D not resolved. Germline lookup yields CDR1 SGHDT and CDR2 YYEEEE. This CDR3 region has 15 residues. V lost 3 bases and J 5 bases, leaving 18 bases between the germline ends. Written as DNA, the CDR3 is TGTGCCAGCAGCTCCGAGACGTCGATGGTCGACGAGCAGTACTTC. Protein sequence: CASSSETSMVDEQYF.

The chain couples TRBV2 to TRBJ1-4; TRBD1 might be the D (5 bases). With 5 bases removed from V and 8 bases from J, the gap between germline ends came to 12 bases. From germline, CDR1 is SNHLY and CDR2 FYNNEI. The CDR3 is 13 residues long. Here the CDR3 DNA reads TGTGCCAGCAGTTACCAGGGTAGGGAAAAACTGTTTTTT. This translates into CASSYQGREKLFF.

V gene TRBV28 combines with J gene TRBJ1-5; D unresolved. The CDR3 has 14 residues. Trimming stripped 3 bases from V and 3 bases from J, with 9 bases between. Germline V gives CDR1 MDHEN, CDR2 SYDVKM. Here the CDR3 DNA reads TGTGCCAGCAGTTTCACGGACTTCAATCAGCCCCAGCATTTT. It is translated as CASSFTDFNQPQHF.

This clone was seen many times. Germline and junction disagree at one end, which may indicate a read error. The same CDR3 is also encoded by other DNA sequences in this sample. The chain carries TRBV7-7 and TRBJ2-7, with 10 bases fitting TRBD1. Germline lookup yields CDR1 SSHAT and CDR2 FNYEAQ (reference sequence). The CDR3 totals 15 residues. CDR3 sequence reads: CASSPGTGASYEQYF. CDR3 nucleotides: TGTGCTAGCAGCCCCGGGACAGGGGCCTCCTACGAGCAGTACTTC.

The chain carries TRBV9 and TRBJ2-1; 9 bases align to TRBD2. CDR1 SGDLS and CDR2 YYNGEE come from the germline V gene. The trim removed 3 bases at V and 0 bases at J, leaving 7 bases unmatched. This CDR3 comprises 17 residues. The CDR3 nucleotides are TGTGCCAGCAGCGGGGCGGGAGGGCCGAGCTCCTACAATGAGCAGTTCTTC. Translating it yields CASSGAGGPSSYNEQFF.

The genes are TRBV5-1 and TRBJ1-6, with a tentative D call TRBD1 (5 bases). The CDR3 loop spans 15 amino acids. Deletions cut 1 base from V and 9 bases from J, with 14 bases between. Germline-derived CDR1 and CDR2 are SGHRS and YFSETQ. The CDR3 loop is CASSLRGAETSPLHF. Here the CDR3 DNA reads TGCGCCAGCAGCTTGAGGGGAGCCGAGACTTCACCCCTCCACTTT.

CDR3 in amino acids: CASSFIVPVGTDTQYF. The CDR3 bases are TGTGCCAGCAGTTTTATCGTCCCAGTAGGGACAGATACGCAGTATTTT. This sequence joins TRBV27 and TRBJ2-3; D is undetermined. Trimming removed 3 bases from V and 3 bases from J, with 16 bases in between. Germline V gives CDR1 MNHEY, CDR2 SMNVEV (reference sequence). The CDR3 has 16 amino acids.

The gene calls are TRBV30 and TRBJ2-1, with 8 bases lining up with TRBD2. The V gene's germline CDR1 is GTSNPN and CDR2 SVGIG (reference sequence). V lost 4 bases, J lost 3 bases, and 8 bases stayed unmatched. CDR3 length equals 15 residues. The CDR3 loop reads CAWTPGGGHYNEQFF. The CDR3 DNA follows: TGTGCCTGGACCCCGGGGGGGGGCCACTACAATGAGCAGTTCTTC.

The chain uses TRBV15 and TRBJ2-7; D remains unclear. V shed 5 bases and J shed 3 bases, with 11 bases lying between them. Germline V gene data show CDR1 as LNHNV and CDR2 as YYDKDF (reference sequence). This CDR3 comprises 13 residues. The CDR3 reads CATSPEGYYEQYF. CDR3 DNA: TGTGCCACCAGCCCGGAAGGGTACTACGAGCAGTACTTC.

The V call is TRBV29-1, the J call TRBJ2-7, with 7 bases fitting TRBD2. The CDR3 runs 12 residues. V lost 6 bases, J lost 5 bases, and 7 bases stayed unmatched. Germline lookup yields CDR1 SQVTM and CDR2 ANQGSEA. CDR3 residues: CSVRAGTNEQYF. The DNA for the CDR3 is TGCAGCGTCCGTGCCGGGACTAACGAGCAGTACTTC.

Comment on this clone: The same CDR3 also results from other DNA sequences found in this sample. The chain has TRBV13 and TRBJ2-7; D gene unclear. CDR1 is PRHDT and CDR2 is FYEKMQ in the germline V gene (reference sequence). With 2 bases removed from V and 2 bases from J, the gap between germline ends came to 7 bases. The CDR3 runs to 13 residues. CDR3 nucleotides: TGTGCCAGCAGCTTAAGGCAGGCCTACGAGCAGTACTTC. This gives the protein CASSLRQAYEQYF.

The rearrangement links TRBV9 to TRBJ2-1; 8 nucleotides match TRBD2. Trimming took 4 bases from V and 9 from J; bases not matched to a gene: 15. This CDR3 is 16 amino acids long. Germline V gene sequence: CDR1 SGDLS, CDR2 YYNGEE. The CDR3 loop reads CASSPSGSGSLSEQFF. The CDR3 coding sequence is TGTGCCAGCAGCCCCAGTGGGAGCGGGAGCCTGAGTGAGCAGTTCTTC.

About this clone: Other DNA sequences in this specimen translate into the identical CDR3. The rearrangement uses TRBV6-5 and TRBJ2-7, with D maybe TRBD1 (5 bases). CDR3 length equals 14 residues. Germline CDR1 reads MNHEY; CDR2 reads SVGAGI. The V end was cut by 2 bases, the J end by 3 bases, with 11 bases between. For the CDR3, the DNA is TGTGCCAGCAGTTACACCGCCGACAGCTACGAGCAGTACTTC. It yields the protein CASSYTADSYEQYF.

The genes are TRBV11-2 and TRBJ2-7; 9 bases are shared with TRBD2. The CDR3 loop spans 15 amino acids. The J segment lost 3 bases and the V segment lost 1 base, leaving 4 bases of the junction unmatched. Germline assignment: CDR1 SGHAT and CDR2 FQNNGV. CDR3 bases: TGTGCCAGCAGCTTAGGTAGCGGGAGCCTCTACGAGCAGTACTTC. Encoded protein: CASSLGSGSLYEQYF.

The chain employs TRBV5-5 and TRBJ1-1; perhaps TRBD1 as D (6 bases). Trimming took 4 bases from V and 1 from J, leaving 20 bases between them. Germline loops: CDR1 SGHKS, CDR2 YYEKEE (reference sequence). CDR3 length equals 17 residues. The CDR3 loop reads CASSPGVPGAENTEAFF. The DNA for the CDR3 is TGTGCCAGCAGCCCCGGGGTACCAGGGGCCGAGAACACTGAAGCTTTCTTT.

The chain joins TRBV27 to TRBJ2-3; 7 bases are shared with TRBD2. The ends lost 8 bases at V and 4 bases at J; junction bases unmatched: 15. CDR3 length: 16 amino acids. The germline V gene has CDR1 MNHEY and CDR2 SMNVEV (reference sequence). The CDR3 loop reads CASSPRLGGAPDTQYF. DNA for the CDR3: TGTGCCAGCTCCCCCCGGTTGGGAGGGGCCCCAGATACGCAGTATTTT.

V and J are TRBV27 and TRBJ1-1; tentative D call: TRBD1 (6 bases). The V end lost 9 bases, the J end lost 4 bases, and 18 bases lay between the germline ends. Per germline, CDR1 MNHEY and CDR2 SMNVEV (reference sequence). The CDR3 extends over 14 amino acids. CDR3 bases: TGTGCCAGTGAAACCAGGGGTGGCCGCACTGAAGCTTTCTTT. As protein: CASETRGGRTEAFF.

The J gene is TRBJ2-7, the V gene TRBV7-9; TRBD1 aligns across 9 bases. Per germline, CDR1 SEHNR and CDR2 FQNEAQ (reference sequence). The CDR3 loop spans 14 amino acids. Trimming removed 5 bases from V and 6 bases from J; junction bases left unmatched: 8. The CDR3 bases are TGTGCCAGCAGCGCGACAGGGGGATGGGGCGAGCAGTACTTC. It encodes CASSATGGWGEQYF.

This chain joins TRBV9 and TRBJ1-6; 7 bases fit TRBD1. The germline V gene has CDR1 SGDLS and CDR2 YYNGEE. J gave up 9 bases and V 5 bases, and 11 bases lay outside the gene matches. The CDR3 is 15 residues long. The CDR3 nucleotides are TGTGCCAGCAGTGAGTGGGGGACAGAGACTTCACCCCTCCACTTT. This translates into CASSEWGTETSPLHF.

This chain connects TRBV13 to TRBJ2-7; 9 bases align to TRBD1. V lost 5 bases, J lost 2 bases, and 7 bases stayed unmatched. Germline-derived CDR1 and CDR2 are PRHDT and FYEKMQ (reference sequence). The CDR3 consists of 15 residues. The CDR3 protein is CASSRGGQGPYEQYF. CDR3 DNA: TGTGCCAGCAGCCGTGGGGGACAGGGCCCCTACGAGCAGTACTTC. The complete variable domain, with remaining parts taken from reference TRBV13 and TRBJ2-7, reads AAGVIQSPRHLIKEKRETATLKCYPIPRHDTVYWYQQGPGQDPQFLISFYEKMQSDKGSIPDRFSAQQFSDYHSELNMSSLELGDSALYFCASSRGGQGPYEQYFGPGTRLTVT.